Listed here is a single T cell receptor (beta chain). The sample originates from a study of blood T cell repertoires in COVID-19. Study overall: There were acute and convalescent COVID-19 samples, and they came from the United States, Italy and Spain.

Germline lookup yields CDR1 SNHLY and CDR2 FYNNEI. V was cut by 11 bases and J by 1 base, with 9 bases left in between. The CDR3 extends over 13 amino acids. Per the authors' pipeline: Estimation of nucleated cell counts relied on the amplification of reference gene primers. This table comes from immunoSEQ multiplex PCR, and its TCRdb copy is limited to in-frame clones, with some not included. V and J calls and clone size come straight from that table; D and trimming were deduced from the DNA. The profile shows around 200,000 clones, roughly 89% of them singletons. Sequencing was done on a sample of peripheral blood. The receptor was isolated from a man in his 60s who had recovered from COVID-19. J is TRBJ2-6 and V is TRBV2; maybe TRBD2 (5 bases). CDR3 sequence reads: CAGGPSGANVLTF. The CDR3 coding sequence is TGTGCCGGCGGGCCGTCTGGGGCCAACGTCCTGACTTTC.